The rows below give T cell receptor beta chains drawn from one sample of a study of regulatory T cells in long-lasting Graves disease. TCRdb fed the multiplex PCR reads into MiXCR, producing one record per CDR3 protein. Of hundreds of thousands of distinct CDR3 sequences in the sample, roughly 13% were seen once. These data were also filed under a second study, of T cells in Graves' hyperthyroidism and ophthalmopathy.

The specimen comprised peripheral blood mononuclear cells (PBMCs), sampled at new diagnosis, from a patient treated with antithyroid drugs. The source is a man under 40 with Graves disease. The CDR3 runs from the conserved cysteine through the conserved F or W. Fields, in order: D gene, clone size, V gene, CDR3 length, J gene, CDR3 DNA, CDR3 protein. The D gene is left open where the match is weak. Clone size is not always given. Where it is, it says once, few, many or a class for expanded clones.

D: NA; size: few; V: TRBV5-1; length: 14; J: TRBJ1-1; DNA: TGCGCCAGCAGCTCACAGGCCCAGAACACTGAAGCTTTCTTT; CDR3: CASSSQAQNTEAFF
D: NA; size: NA; V: TRBV3-1; length: 16; J: TRBJ1-1; DNA: TGTGCCAGCATCCAAGATTCTTGGAGGGCGGACACTGAAGCTTTCTTT; CDR3: CASIQDSWRADTEAFF
D: TRBD1; size: NA; V: TRBV18; length: 16; J: TRBJ1-5; DNA: TGTGCCAGCTCACCATGGACAGGGGGGACCAATCAGCCCCAGCATTTT; CDR3: CASSPWTGGTNQPQHF
D: NA; size: few; V: TRBV9; length: 17; J: TRBJ2-7; DNA: TGTGCCAGCAGCCCCAAGCGGGTGGCCTTAGGGGGCGGCGAGCAGTACTTC; CDR3: CASSPKRVALGGGEQYF
D: NA; size: few; V: TRBV12-3/TRBV12-4; length: 17; J: TRBJ1-4; DNA: TGTGCCAGCAGTCTCTCCTGGGGGCTGGATACTAATGAAAAACTGTTTTTT; CDR3: CASSLSWGLDTNEKLFF
D: NA; size: NA; V: TRBV19; length: 12; J: TRBJ2-7; DNA: TGTGCCAGTGGAAGACACTACTACGAGCAGTACTTC; CDR3: CASGRHYYEQYF
D: TRBD1; size: NA; V: TRBV15; length: 16; J: TRBJ2-7; DNA: TGTGCCACCAGCAGAGAAATTGGACAGGGCTCCTACGAGCAGTACTTC; CDR3: CATSREIGQGSYEQYF
D: TRBD1; size: few; V: TRBV5-1; length: 14; J: TRBJ2-5; DNA: TGCGCCAGCAGCCCCGGGACAGCGTTAGAGACCCAGTACTTC; CDR3: CASSPGTALETQYF
D: TRBD2; size: many; V: TRBV6-2/TRBV6-3; length: 14; J: TRBJ2-7; DNA: TGTGCCAGCAGTGTCGTAGCGGGAATCTACGAGCAGTACTTC; CDR3: CASSVVAGIYEQYF
D: TRBD2; size: NA; V: TRBV7-3; length: 18; J: TRBJ2-3; DNA: TGTGCCAGCAGCTTAACGGGGATGGGGAGCGGGAGGGCGCATACGCAGTATTTT; CDR3: CASSLTGMGSGRAHTQYF
D: TRBD1; size: many; V: TRBV18; length: 15; J: TRBJ2-7; DNA: TGTGCCAGCTCGCCCGGGACAGGGGGCTCCTACGAGCAGTACTTC; CDR3: CASSPGTGGSYEQYF
D: TRBD2; size: many; V: TRBV12-3/TRBV12-4; length: 15; J: TRBJ2-1; DNA: TGTGCCAGCAGTCCATCCGGGACTATAAACAATGAGCAGTTCTTC; CDR3: CASSPSGTINNEQFF
D: NA; size: many; V: TRBV29-1; length: 12; J: TRBJ2-2; DNA: TGCAGCGTTGAGGGGTACACCGGGGAGCTGTTTTTT; CDR3: CSVEGYTGELFF
D: TRBD1; size: NA; V: TRBV27; length: 15; J: TRBJ1-1; DNA: TGTGCCAGCAGCCCAGGACAGGGGGCTGGAACTGGAGCTTTCTTT; CDR3: CASSPGQGAGTGAFF
D: TRBD2; size: many; V: TRBV2; length: 16; J: TRBJ2-5; DNA: TGTGCCAGCAGTGAACGTCTAGCGGGATTGGGAGAGACCCAGTACTTC; CDR3: CASSERLAGLGETQYF
D: NA; size: many; V: TRBV20-1; length: 13; J: TRBJ2-5; DNA: TGCAGTGCCTTGGACGCTAACCAAGAGACCCAGTACTTC; CDR3: CSALDANQETQYF
D: NA; size: many; V: TRBV29-1; length: 13; J: TRBJ2-3; DNA: TGCAGCGTTGTACAGGCAAGCACAGGTACGCAGTATTTT; CDR3: CSVVQASTGTQYF
D: NA; size: many; V: TRBV20-1; length: 13; J: TRBJ2-5; DNA: TGCAGTGCTAGAGATCATTATGGCAGGACCATGTACTTC; CDR3: CSARDHYGRTMYF
D: TRBD1; size: few; V: TRBV13; length: 15; J: TRBJ2-3; DNA: TGTGCCAGCAGCTCGCACGACAGGGCCACAGATACGCAGTATTTT; CDR3: CASSSHDRATDTQYF
D: TRBD2; size: many; V: TRBV12-3/TRBV12-4; length: 14; J: TRBJ2-5; DNA: TGTGCCAGCAGACTTAGCGGGGTAGGGGAGACCCAGTACTTC; CDR3: CASRLSGVGETQYF
D: NA; size: NA; V: TRBV19; length: 13; J: TRBJ2-1; DNA: TGTGCCAGTAGTATCGGCAGCCACAATGAGCAGTTCTTC; CDR3: CASSIGSHNEQFF
D: TRBD1; size: many; V: TRBV27; length: 21; J: TRBJ1-2; DNA: TGTGCCAGCAGTTTTTCACCCTACCCGGGACAGGGGGCGCGAGCTAACTATGGCTACACCTTC; CDR3: CASSFSPYPGQGARANYGYTF
D: NA; size: many; V: TRBV28; length: 19; J: TRBJ1-1; DNA: TGTGCCAGCAGTTTTCCGCGACAGTCATCTCCCACCATGAACACTGAAGCTTTCTTT; CDR3: CASSFPRQSSPTMNTEAFF
D: NA; size: many; V: TRBV2; length: 10; J: TRBJ2-2; DNA: TGTGCCAGCAAATCCGGGGAGCTGTTTTTT; CDR3: CASKSGELFF
D: NA; size: few; V: TRBV5-6; length: 14; J: TRBJ1-5; DNA: TGTGCCAGCAGCCCTGGGACCCGGGGGGTGCCCCAGCATTTT; CDR3: CASSPGTRGVPQHF
D: NA; size: NA; V: TRBV20-1; length: 12; J: TRBJ2-7; DNA: TGCAGTGCTGGTCAGGGCTCCTACGAGCAGTACTTC; CDR3: CSAGQGSYEQYF
D: TRBD1; size: many; V: TRBV19; length: 17; J: TRBJ1-5; DNA: TGTGCCAGTAAGTTATCGGTAGGGGGCCTGGGTTATTTGGCCCAGCATTTT; CDR3: CASKLSVGGLGYLAQHF
D: NA; size: few; V: TRBV24-1; length: 13; J: TRBJ1-2; DNA: TGTGCCACCGGGACCGACCTTGGCTATGGCTACACCTTC; CDR3: CATGTDLGYGYTF